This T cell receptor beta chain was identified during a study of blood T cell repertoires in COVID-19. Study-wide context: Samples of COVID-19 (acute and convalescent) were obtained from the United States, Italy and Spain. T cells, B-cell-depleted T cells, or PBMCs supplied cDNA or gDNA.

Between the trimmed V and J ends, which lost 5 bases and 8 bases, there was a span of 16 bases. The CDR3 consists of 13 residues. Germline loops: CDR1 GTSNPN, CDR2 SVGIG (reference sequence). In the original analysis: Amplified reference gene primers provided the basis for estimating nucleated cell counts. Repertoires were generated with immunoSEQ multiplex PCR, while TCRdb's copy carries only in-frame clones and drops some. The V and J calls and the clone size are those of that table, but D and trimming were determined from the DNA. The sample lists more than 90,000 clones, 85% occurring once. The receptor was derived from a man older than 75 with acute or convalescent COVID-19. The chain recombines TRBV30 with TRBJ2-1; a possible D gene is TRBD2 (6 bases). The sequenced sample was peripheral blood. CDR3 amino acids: CAWSGPSGDEQFF. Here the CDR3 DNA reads TGTGCCTGGTCGGGGCCCTCGGGGGATGAGCAGTTCTTC.